The 14 T cell receptor beta chains presented below share a single source sample, sequenced in a study of blood T cells in healthy people across ages. A second roughly 7 to 12 cycle PCR used barcoded and J-beta primers. TCRdb recomputed calls from the 5' RACE reads with MiXCR, one row per CDR3 protein. Of some 850,000 distinct CDR3 sequences in the sample, around 24% were seen once. These data were likewise used in another study, on T cells of mothers and their children.

The sample comprised blood. The source of these receptors is a boy between 10 and 17 years old in good health.

The CDR3 DNA follows: TGCGCCAGCAGCCAAGCGGTTAGCGGGGGGCGCCCCTACGAGCAGTACTTC. This translates into CASSQAVSGGRPYEQYF. The J gene is TRBJ2-5, the V gene TRBV4-1; TRBD2 matches at 10 bases. The DNA end lines up better with TRBJ2-7; the J call may be wrong. CDR1 and CDR2 (germline): MGHRA, YSYEKL. The CDR3 contains 17 residues.

V usage is TRBV20-1 and J usage is TRBJ2-5; D possibly uses TRBD1 or TRBD2 (6 bases each). CDR3 length: 14 residues. In germline, CDR1 is DFQATT, CDR2 SNEGSKA (reference sequence). V lost 1 base, J lost 5 bases, and 14 bases lay in between. CDR3: CSARVGGPRETQYF. In DNA, the CDR3 is TGCAGTGCTAGAGTCGGGGGCCCGAGGGAGACCCAGTACTTC.

In the case of this clonotype: At one end the junction does not follow the germline gene, possibly because of a read error. This chain joins TRBV6-5 and TRBJ1-1, with D unclear. The germline gives CDR1 MNHEY, CDR2 SVGAGI. The CDR3 runs to 14 residues. The CDR3 DNA is TGTGCCAGCAGCCGGACCCGAGGGAACACTGAGGCTTTCTTT. Amino acid sequence: CASSRTRGNTEAFF.

This clonotype was detected only a few times. The gene calls are TRBV9 and TRBJ1-6; 7 nucleotides agree with TRBD1. V trimming: 4 bases; J trimming: 6 bases; junction bases outside the gene matches: 7. The germline V gene has CDR1 SGDLS and CDR2 YYNGEE. The CDR3 sequence is 15 residues long. CDR3 loop: CASSPQGGTNSPLHF. For the CDR3, the DNA is TGTGCCAGCAGCCCCCAGGGGGGGACTAATTCACCCCTCCACTTT.

The chain recombines TRBV5-1 with TRBJ2-3; TRBD2 agrees at 7 bases. Germline CDR1 is SGHRS and CDR2 is YFSETQ. CDR3 length: 15 amino acids. Trimming removed 4 bases from V and 6 bases from J; junction bases left unmatched: 11. CDR3 amino acids: CASSIRGELTDTQYF. The CDR3 DNA sequence: TGCGCCAGCAGCATCCGGGGGGAACTCACGGATACGCAGTATTTT. The full variable domain, in which reference TRBV5-1 and TRBJ2-3 provide the parts outside the CDR3, is KAGVTQTPRYLIKTRGQQVTLSCSPISGHRSVSWYQQTPGQGLQFLFEYFSETQRNKGNFPGRFSGRQFSNSRSEMNVSTLELGDSALYLCASSIRGELTDTQYFGPGTRLTVL.

This sequence joins TRBV20-1 and TRBJ2-3; 12 positions agree with TRBD2. With V trimmed by 5 bases and J by 5 bases, 8 bases remained unmatched. Germline V lookup: CDR1 DFQATT, CDR2 SNEGSKA (reference sequence). The CDR3 spans 15 residues. The CDR3 DNA sequence: TGCAGTGCTGAGACTAGCGGGGGTCAATTAGATACGCAGTATTTT. Its translation is CSAETSGGQLDTQYF.

This clonotype was counted a few times. This sequence joins TRBV7-9 and TRBJ2-4; 9 nucleotides align to TRBD1. Looked up from germline, CDR1 is SEHNR and CDR2 is FQNEAQ (reference sequence). V trimming: 5 bases; J trimming: 1 base; junction bases outside the gene matches: 6. This CDR3 comprises 16 residues. CDR3 region: CASSPRTGVAKNIQYF. The CDR3 DNA sequence: TGTGCCAGCAGCCCTCGGACAGGGGTGGCCAAAAACATTCAGTACTTC.

Concerning this clonotype: This clone may be a read error of a much larger clone one base away. The chain carries TRBV20-1 and TRBJ2-5; 7 bases fit TRBD2. V shed 1 base, J shed 0 bases, and the junction held 2 bases outside the gene matches. The CDR3 is made up of 14 amino acids. The germline V gene has CDR1 DFQATT and CDR2 SNEGSKA (reference sequence). This CDR3 is CSARAGGHQETQYF. In nucleotides, the CDR3 is TGCAGTGCTAGAGCGGGGGGTCACCAAGAGACCCAGTACTTC.

The DNA of the CDR3 is TGTGCCAGCAGAGAGGCCCCCCCGGACGGGGAGCTGTTTTTT. Amino acids: CASREAPPDGELFF. This chain connects TRBV2 to TRBJ2-2; D gene unclear. Germline CDR1 reads SNHLY; CDR2 reads FYNNEI. Deletions cut 6 bases from V and 7 bases from J, with 15 bases between. The CDR3 covers 14 residues. The entire variable domain, with the rest obtained from reference TRBV2 and TRBJ2-2, is as follows: EPEVTQTPSHQVTQMGQEVILRCVPISNHLYFYWYRQILGQKVEFLVSFYNNEISEKSEIFDDQFSVERPDGSNFTLKIRSTKLEDSAMYFCASREAPPDGELFFGEGSRLTVL.

V gene TRBV29-1 combines with J gene TRBJ2-3, with 13 positions matching TRBD2. Per the germline V gene, CDR1 is SQVTM and CDR2 is ANQGSEA. This CDR3 comprises 16 residues. V gave up 4 bases and J gave up 4 bases; unmatched junction bases: 8. The chain's CDR3 is CSVVGRLAGGPDTQYF. Written as DNA, the CDR3 is TGCAGCGTTGTGGGGAGACTAGCGGGGGGACCAGATACGCAGTATTTT.

J is TRBJ2-7 and V is TRBV30; 11 nucleotides agree with TRBD1. Trimming at V came to 3 bases and at J to 4 bases, leaving 17 bases not matched to a gene. The CDR3 contains 18 residues. Germline V gene lookup returns CDR1 GTSNPN and CDR2 SVGIG (reference sequence). CDR3 amino acids: CAWRETPPGQGARYEQYF. In nucleotides, the CDR3 is TGTGCCTGGAGGGAAACACCACCCGGACAGGGGGCAAGGTACGAGCAGTACTTC.

The sample holds a few counts of this clonotype. The chain recombines TRBV6-5 with TRBJ2-1, with TRBD2 identical over 13 bases. The J segment lost 4 bases and the V segment lost 3 bases, leaving 3 bases of the junction unmatched. Germline CDR1 and CDR2: MNHEY and SVGAGI. This CDR3 is built from 16 residues. The CDR3 region is CASSYTTSGGYNEQFF. CDR3 DNA sequence: TGTGCCAGCAGTTATACGACTAGCGGGGGGTACAATGAGCAGTTCTTC.

The chain combines TRBV12-3 or TRBV12-4 with TRBJ1-1; D uncertain. V was cut by 2 bases and J by 5 bases, with 9 bases left in between. The CDR3 sequence is 13 residues long. The chain's CDR3 is CASSLSPGTEAFF. The CDR3 bases are TGTGCCAGCAGTTTAAGCCCGGGGACTGAAGCTTTCTTT.

The V gene is TRBV7-9, the J gene TRBJ1-2, with a possible D match to TRBD1 (5 bases). CDR3 size: 15 residues. Looked up from germline, CDR1 is SEHNR and CDR2 is FQNEAQ (reference sequence). Trimming left V 5 bases short and J 4 bases short, with 17 bases between. CDR3 coding DNA: TGTGCCAGCAGCCACGGAGCGGGGCGCGGCTATGGCTACACCTTC. It is translated as CASSHGAGRGYGYTF.